A selection of T cell receptor beta chains follows, all from one sample in a study of blood T cell repertoires in COVID-19. The table came from immunoSEQ multiplex PCR; TCRdb's copy has only in-frame clones and leaves some out. The table has thousands of clones, more than 90% seen once; the top ten hold 4% to 5%. The sample taken for sequencing was peripheral blood. The receptors were gathered from a woman between 50 and 59 years old with active COVID-19. Each CDR3 is given with its conserved first and last residue. A D gene is named only where the DNA matches it firmly. A row's size may be missing; if present it is once, few, many or a size class.

j_call,d_call,v_call,clone_size,cdr3_nt,cdr3_aa
TRBJ1-1,TRBD1,TRBV30,NA,TGTGCCTGGAGTAGGGGCCGGACAGGTCGGAAAGGAGCTTTCTTT,CAWSRGRTGRKGAFF
TRBJ2-2,NA,TRBV5-1,NA,TGCGCCAGCAGGTCCCGGGAGACGAACACCGGGGAGCTGTTTTTT,CASRSRETNTGELFF
TRBJ2-5,NA,TRBV27,NA,TGTGCCAGCAGTTTGGGGAGTGGGACCCAGTACTTC,CASSLGSGTQYF
TRBJ1-5,NA,TRBV6-1,NA,TGTGCCAGCAGTGACAGTTCACAGCCCCAGCATTTT,CASSDSSQPQHF
TRBJ2-1,TRBD1,TRBV5-1,NA,TGCGCCAGTAGGGAACAGGGGATCATGGGGCAGTTCTTC,CASREQGIMGQFF
TRBJ2-2,NA,TRBV5-4,NA,TGTGCCAGCAGCTCTCCCAGGGGGGAGAACACCGGGGAGCTGTTTTTT,CASSSPRGENTGELFF
TRBJ2-1,TRBD2,TRBV9,NA,TGTGCCAGCAGCGTAGGTGTAGCGGGAACCTACAATGAGCAGTTCTTC,CASSVGVAGTYNEQFF
TRBJ2-7,NA,TRBV29-1,NA,TGCAGCGTTGGCCCCGGGGGTTACTACGAGCAGTACTTC,CSVGPGGYYEQYF
TRBJ2-2,TRBD1,TRBV13,few,TGTGCCAGCAGCTCCTACAGGGGACAGGCCTCAAACACCGGGGAGCTGTTTTTT,CASSSYRGQASNTGELFF
TRBJ1-2,NA,TRBV6-5,NA,TGTGCCAGCAGTTATAGTCGGGGAACCTATGGCTACACCTTC,CASSYSRGTYGYTF
TRBJ1-1,NA,TRBV5-3,NA,TGTGCCAGAAGCTTGGTAAACGGGAAAAATAACCCGAACACTGAAGCTTTCTTT,CARSLVNGKNNPNTEAFF
TRBJ2-7,NA,TRBV28,NA,TGTGCCAGCAGCCGCGGGGGCGCAGATCCCTACGAGCAGTACTTC,CASSRGGADPYEQYF
TRBJ2-3,TRBD2,TRBV5-4,NA,TGTGCCAGCAGCTTGGGACTAGCAGCTAGCACAGATACGCAGTATTTT,CASSLGLAASTDTQYF
TRBJ2-1,NA,TRBV9,NA,TGTGCCAGCAGCCCTCAGGGTGCGGGAACCGAGAATGAGCAGTTCTTC,CASSPQGAGTENEQFF